The 28 T cell receptor beta chains presented below share a single source sample, sequenced in a study of cytomegalovirus exposure and HLA in healthy donors. The study ran its PCR with 60 Vbeta and 13 Jbeta primers. Only in-frame clones appear in the TCRdb table, and some are missing; sequencing was by immunoSEQ multiplex PCR. The top ten hold about 4.3% of the sample, which has about 130,000 clones, approximately 79% seen once. The sequenced sample was PBMCs. The source of these receptors is a man aged 18 to 30 in good health and CMV-seropositive.

This clone was detected only a few times. The chain carries TRBV7-9 and TRBJ1-4; D is possibly TRBD1 (6 bases). V lost 4 bases, J lost 1 base, and 13 bases lay in between. There are 16 residues in the CDR3. Germline V gene lookup returns CDR1 SEHNR and CDR2 FQNEAQ (reference sequence). The DNA of the CDR3 is TGTGCCAGCAGCTCTACAGGGTCTGGAACTAATGAAAAACTGTTTTTT. Translated, it gives CASSSTGSGTNEKLFF. Looking up the rest from reference TRBV7-9 and TRBJ1-4 gives the full variable domain: DTGVSQNPRHKITKRGQNVTFRCDPISEHNRLYWYRQTLGQGPEFLTYFQNEAQLEKSRLLSDRFSAERPKGSFSTLEIQRTEQGDSAMYLCASSSTGSGTNEKLFFGSGTQLSVL.

This chain joins TRBV19 and TRBJ2-7, with TRBD2 matching 7 bases. CDR1 and CDR2 from the germline V gene are LNHDA and SQIVND (reference sequence). The CDR3 consists of 14 residues. V lost 7 bases, J lost 2 bases, and 8 bases stayed unmatched. The CDR3: CASNRAGKPYEQYF. DNA of the CDR3: TGTGCCAGTAACCGAGCGGGAAAACCCTACGAGCAGTACTTC.

This chain joins TRBV6-5 and TRBJ1-6; 7 positions agree with TRBD1. Germline values: CDR1 MNHEY, CDR2 SVGAGI. This CDR3 has 15 amino acids. Germline trimming cut 6 bases from V and 7 bases from J; bases unmatched to any gene: 9. The CDR3 protein is CASRGTGQPNSPLHF. In DNA, the CDR3 is TGTGCCAGCAGAGGTACGGGACAGCCAAATTCACCCCTCCACTTT.

This chain connects TRBV30 to TRBJ2-2; D gene ambiguous. Germline V CDR1 and CDR2: GTSNPN, SVGIG (reference sequence). The CDR3 consists of 14 residues. V was pared by 1 base and J by 3 bases, with 9 bases between. This CDR3 is CAWSARHYTGELFF. DNA for the CDR3: TGTGCCTGGAGTGCCCGACATTACACCGGGGAGCTGTTTTTT.

A few counts support this clone. CDR3 bases: TGTGCCAGCATCTCCTTAAAGGGAGAATACGAGCAGTACTTC. It yields the protein CASISLKGEYEQYF. The gene calls are TRBV6-1 and TRBJ2-7, with D perhaps matching TRBD2 (5 bases). The V and J ends lost 7 bases and 4 bases respectively, with 17 bases between them. CDR1 MNHNS and CDR2 SASEGT come from the germline V gene. The CDR3 is made up of 14 amino acids.

The rearrangement links TRBV4-2 to TRBJ2-3, with 12 bases aligning to TRBD2. Germline V CDR1 and CDR2: LGHNA, YNFKEQ. J was trimmed by 5 bases and V by 5 bases; bases with no gene match: 8. The CDR3 has 16 amino acids. In DNA, the CDR3 is TGTGCCAGCAGCTCCCCTAGCGGGGGGGATATAGATACGCAGTATTTT. The encoded protein is CASSSPSGGDIDTQYF.

This clone was seen only once. J is TRBJ2-7 and V is TRBV5-1; 15 bases agree with TRBD2. The junction had 3 bases not matched to a gene; V was cut back by 3 bases and J by 2 bases. CDR1 is SGHRS, CDR2 YFSETQ, per germline. The CDR3 consists of 16 residues. In DNA form, the CDR3 reads TGCGCCAGCAGCTCCGGACTAGCGGGAGGGACCTACGAGCAGTACTTC. Amino acids: CASSSGLAGGTYEQYF.

This clone occurred a few times. The chain's CDR3 is CASSYYLSGANVLTF. Written as DNA, the CDR3 is TGTGCCAGCAGTTACTATCTCTCTGGGGCCAACGTCCTGACTTTC. The chain employs TRBV6-5 and TRBJ2-6; D not resolved. This CDR3 region has 15 residues. Trimming cost V 1 base and J 0 bases, with 4 bases left between them. The germline V gene has CDR1 MNHEY and CDR2 SVGAGI.

This clone turned up a few times. The V gene is TRBV2, the J gene TRBJ1-4; the match to TRBD1 covers 10 bases. V trimming: 5 bases; J trimming: 5 bases; junction bases outside the gene matches: 2. This CDR3 contains 14 residues. Germline V CDR1 and CDR2: SNHLY, FYNNEI. The CDR3 loop reads CASSPDRGNEKLFF. CDR3 sequence (DNA): TGTGCCAGCAGTCCGGACAGGGGGAATGAAAAACTGTTTTTT.

The rearrangement joins TRBV19 to TRBJ1-1; unclear D gene. This CDR3 has 11 amino acids. Trimming removed 7 bases from V and 1 base from J, with 4 bases in between. Germline assignment: CDR1 LNHDA and CDR2 SQIVND (reference sequence). The chain's CDR3 is CASNQNTEAFF. The CDR3 DNA reads TGTGCCAGTAATCAGAACACTGAAGCTTTCTTT.

The chain uses TRBV5-5 and TRBJ2-2; D unclear. The CDR3 length is 14 residues. The germline V and J ends were trimmed by 4 bases and 6 bases, with 13 bases remaining between them. The germline V gene has CDR1 SGHKS and CDR2 YYEKEE (reference sequence). The CDR3 bases are TGTGCCAGCAGCGGGCTTCGATTCCCCGGGGAGCTGTTTTTT. It codes for CASSGLRFPGELFF.

This clone was found a few times. The CDR3 does not end in the conserved phenylalanine or tryptophan, so this is likely a read error. V usage is TRBV7-9 and J usage is TRBJ1-1; no definite D call. The germline V gene has CDR1 SEHNR and CDR2 FQNEAQ (reference sequence). The CDR3 sequence is 14 residues long. The CDR3 DNA reads TGTTCCAGCATCCCTCTCTCGGGGAACACTGAAGCTTTCGTT. Amino acid sequence: CSSIPLSGNTEAFV.

In this sample, this clone turned up once. This chain uses TRBV19 with TRBJ1-5, with TRBD1 as a possible D gene (5 bases). V was clipped by 4 bases and J by 14 bases, with 12 bases between them. The CDR3 sequence is 11 residues long. Looked up from germline, CDR1 is LNHDA and CDR2 is SQIVND (reference sequence). The DNA for the CDR3 is TGTGCCAGTAGTAGCCAGGGCCCTAAGCATTTT. This codes for CASSSQGPKHF.

J is TRBJ1-4 and V is TRBV28; possibly TRBD1 for D (5 bases). There are 14 residues in the CDR3. CDR1 MDHEN and CDR2 SYDVKM come from the germline V gene. Trimming cost V 2 bases and J 8 bases, with 12 bases left between them. The CDR3 loop reads CASSLGGWGEKLFF. As DNA, the CDR3 is TGTGCCAGCAGTTTAGGAGGGTGGGGCGAAAAACTGTTTTTT.

As regards this clone: At one boundary the junction diverges from the germline segment, which might be a read error. The chain carries TRBV7-2 and TRBJ2-1, with TRBD2 as a possible D gene (6 bases). CDR1 and CDR2 from the germline V gene are SGHTA and FQGNSA. CDR3 length: 18 amino acids. CDR3 residues: CASSLAGWTTPSYNEQFF. CDR3 sequence (DNA): TGTGCCAGCAGCCTAGCAGGCTGGACTACGCCATCCTACAATGAGCAGTTCTTC.

The chain employs TRBV6-1 and TRBJ1-6; TRBD1 agrees at 7 bases. With 8 bases clipped from V and 9 bases from J, the junction kept 7 bases outside the gene matches. Germline V gives CDR1 MNHNS, CDR2 SASEGT. The CDR3 loop spans 13 amino acids. The CDR3 nucleotides are TGTGCCAGCCTTTCACAGGGGACTTCACCCCTCCACTTT. Amino acid sequence: CASLSQGTSPLHF.

This clone was detected once. The chain has TRBV7-2 and TRBJ2-5; TRBD2 agrees at 10 bases. The end of the DNA fits TRBJ2-7 better, so the J call may be wrong. This CDR3 region has 15 residues. Germline CDR1 reads SGHTA; CDR2 reads FQGNSA. The CDR3 is CASSRSGGGTYEQYF. The DNA of the CDR3 is TGTGCCAGCAGCCGAAGCGGGGGGGGAACCTACGAGCAGTACTTC.

To note about this clone: Within the sample, other DNA sequences also encode this same CDR3. V gene TRBV18 combines with J gene TRBJ2-7; D might be TRBD1 (5 bases). Trimming pared 2 bases from V and 5 bases from J, leaving 7 bases between. The CDR3 is made up of 12 amino acids. Per germline, CDR1 KGHSH and CDR2 LQKENI. The CDR3 here is CASSPGRDEQYF. For the CDR3, the DNA is TGTGCCAGCTCACCAGGCAGGGACGAGCAGTACTTC.

This chain connects TRBV19 to TRBJ2-5; 10 bases align to TRBD1. The J call may be incorrect, as the DNA end agrees better with TRBJ2-7. Germline V gives CDR1 LNHDA, CDR2 SQIVND (reference sequence). CDR3 length: 15 residues. CDR3 DNA: TGTGCCAGTAGTAACCCGGGACAGGGGTCCCACGAGCAGTACTTC. Translation gives CASSNPGQGSHEQYF.

The rearrangement links TRBV2 to TRBJ2-1; TRBD2 matches at 14 bases. Germline assignment: CDR1 SNHLY and CDR2 FYNNEI. CDR3 length: 16 residues. V gave up 2 bases and J gave up 9 bases; unmatched junction bases: 6. CDR3 in DNA: TGTGCCAGCAGTGAAAGACTAGCGGGGGGGCAGCTTGAGCAGTTCTTC. Its translation: CASSERLAGGQLEQFF.

The chain uses TRBV18 and TRBJ2-3, with TRBD1 identical over 7 bases. This CDR3 spans 16 amino acids. V lost 0 bases, J lost 8 bases, and 11 bases stayed unmatched. The V gene's germline CDR1 is KGHSH and CDR2 LQKENI. The CDR3 sequence is CASSPPADRVGATQYF. Here the CDR3 DNA reads TGTGCCAGCTCACCACCCGCCGACAGGGTGGGGGCTACGCAGTATTTT.

This clone occurred once. The genes are TRBV5-1 and TRBJ2-5; the match to TRBD1 covers 9 bases. Trimming at V came to 3 bases and at J to 1 base, leaving 4 bases not matched to a gene. CDR1 is SGHRS and CDR2 is YFSETQ in the germline V gene. This CDR3 is 15 amino acids long. CDR3 DNA sequence: TGCGCCAGCAGCTGGGACAGGGCTGGCCAAGAGACCCAGTACTTC. Its protein is CASSWDRAGQETQYF.

CDR3 amino acids: CASSPKLLRQETQYF. CDR3 nucleotides: TGTGCCAGCAGCCCTAAGCTATTACGCCAAGAGACCCAGTACTTC. The gene calls are TRBV7-2 and TRBJ2-5; D remains unclear. CDR1 is SGHTA and CDR2 is FQGNSA in the germline V gene. CDR3 length: 15 amino acids. V was clipped by 5 bases and J by 1 base, with 14 bases between them.

CDR3 amino acids: CASSLTTATEAFF. DNA of the CDR3: TGTGCCAGCAGCTTGACCACAGCAACTGAAGCTTTCTTT. The V gene is TRBV5-5, the J gene TRBJ1-1; D not resolved. CDR3 length equals 13 residues. In germline, CDR1 is SGHKS, CDR2 YYEKEE (reference sequence). V was cut by 1 base and J by 5 bases, with 9 bases left in between.

The rearrangement links TRBV28 to TRBJ1-5; a possible D gene is TRBD1 (5 bases). There are 16 residues in the CDR3. Germline loops: CDR1 MDHEN, CDR2 SYDVKM. The V and J ends lost 2 bases and 6 bases respectively, with 17 bases between them. The CDR3 bases are TGTGCCAGCAGTTTAAGGAAGGGGCAAGACGGTCAGCCCCAGCATTTT. Amino acids: CASSLRKGQDGQPQHF.

This rearrangement joins TRBV6-5 to TRBJ2-3; TRBD2 agrees at 7 bases. The CDR3 contains 15 residues. The germline CDR1 and CDR2 sequences are MNHEY and SVGAGI. J gave up 3 bases and V 2 bases, and 5 bases lay outside the gene matches. The CDR3 nucleotides read TGTGCCAGCAGTTACCGCGGGAGTGTAACAGATACGCAGTATTTT. Its protein is CASSYRGSVTDTQYF.

The chain recombines TRBV27 with TRBJ1-2, with 10 bases aligning to TRBD1. CDR3 length equals 14 residues. CDR1 is MNHEY and CDR2 is SMNVEV in the germline V gene (reference sequence). Trimming took 4 bases from V and 7 from J; bases not matched to a gene: 6. The CDR3 reads CASSSSGTGAGYTF. Written as DNA, the CDR3 is TGTGCCAGCAGTTCATCCGGGACAGGGGCTGGCTACACCTTC.

The chain joins TRBV13 to TRBJ2-1; 12 bases are shared with TRBD2. Germline V gene sequence: CDR1 PRHDT, CDR2 FYEKMQ (reference sequence). V lost 6 bases to trimming and J lost 2 bases; unmatched junction nucleotides: 11. The CDR3 spans 18 residues. The CDR3 sequence is CASSRDPSGRAPYNEQFF. The CDR3 DNA reads TGTGCCAGCAGTCGGGACCCTAGCGGGAGGGCCCCCTACAATGAGCAGTTCTTC.